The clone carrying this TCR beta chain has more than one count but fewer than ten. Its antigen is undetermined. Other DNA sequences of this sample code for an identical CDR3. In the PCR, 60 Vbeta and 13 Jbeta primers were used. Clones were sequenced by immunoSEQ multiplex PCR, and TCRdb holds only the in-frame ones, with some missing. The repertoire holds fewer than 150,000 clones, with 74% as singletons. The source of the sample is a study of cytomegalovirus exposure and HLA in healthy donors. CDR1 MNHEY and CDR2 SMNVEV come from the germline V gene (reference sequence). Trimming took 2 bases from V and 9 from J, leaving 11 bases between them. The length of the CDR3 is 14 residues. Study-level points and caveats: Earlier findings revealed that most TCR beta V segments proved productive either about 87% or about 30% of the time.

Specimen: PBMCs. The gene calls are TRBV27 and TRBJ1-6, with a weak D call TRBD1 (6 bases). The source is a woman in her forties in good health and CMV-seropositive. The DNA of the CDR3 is TGTGCCAGCAGTTTAGGGGGCGTAGGTTCACCCCTCCACTTT. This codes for CASSLGGVGSPLHF.